This TCR beta chain derives from a study of identifying expanded T cells in peripheral blood. Study findings and constraints: Approximately two-week clone count variance significantly increased as total template count grew. Technical replicates showed roughly 1.2 changed clones; roughly two weeks about 16; four weeks 19.

Collection occurred without any documented infections or immune events in donors. Notes on this clone: What it recognizes is unknown.

Libraries were prepared by immunoSEQ multiplex PCR; TCRdb keeps only in-frame clonotypes and omits some of them. In the table there are approximately 100,000 clones, around 85% of which are singletons. The germline V gene has CDR1 SGHKS and CDR2 YYEKEE (reference sequence). V was cut by 2 bases and J by 2 bases, with 16 bases left in between. The CDR3 runs to 16 residues. The sample consisted of blood. The source is a person aged 18 to 70 in good health. The genes are TRBV5-5 and TRBJ2-5, with a possible D match to TRBD2 (7 bases). The CDR3 nucleotides read TGTGCCAGCAGCTTTAGGGGCGGGGGCATTCAAGAGACCCAGTACTTC. Translated: CASSFRGGGIQETQYF.